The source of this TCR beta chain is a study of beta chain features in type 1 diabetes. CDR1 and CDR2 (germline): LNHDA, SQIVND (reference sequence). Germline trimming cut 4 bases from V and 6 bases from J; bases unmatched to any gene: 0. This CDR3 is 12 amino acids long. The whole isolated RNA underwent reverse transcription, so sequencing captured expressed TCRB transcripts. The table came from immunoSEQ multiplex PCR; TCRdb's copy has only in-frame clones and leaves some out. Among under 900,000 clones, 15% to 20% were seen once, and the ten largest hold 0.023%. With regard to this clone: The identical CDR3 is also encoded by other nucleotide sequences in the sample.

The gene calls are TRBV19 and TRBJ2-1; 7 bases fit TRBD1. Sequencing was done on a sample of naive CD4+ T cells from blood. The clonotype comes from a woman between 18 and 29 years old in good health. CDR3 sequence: CASSTGGNEQFF. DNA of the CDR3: TGTGCCAGTAGTACAGGGGGCAATGAGCAGTTCTTC. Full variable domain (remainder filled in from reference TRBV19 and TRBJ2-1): DGGITQSPKYLFRKEGQNVTLSCEQNLNHDAMYWYRQDPGQGLRLIYYSQIVNDFQKGDIAEGYSVSREKKESFPLTVTSAQKNPTAFYLCASSTGGNEQFFGPGTRLTVL.